This T cell receptor (beta chain) came from a study of post-analysis software for immune sequencing data. At the level of the study: Recorded subtypes: relapsing-remitting, secondary progressive, progressive-relapsing; some patients unannotated. Points from the study as a whole: Under the F measure, samples that were prepared in one batch clustered strongly together. TRBV segments more frequent in patients than in controls numbered about 5 and included TRBV5-6, TRBV5-1 and TRBV20-1. Comparison with controls showed significantly lower normalized Chao1 diversity in multiple sclerosis patients.

The library was made from cDNA and included unique molecular identifiers. The yield from about 1 to 10 million T cells was roughly 0.5 million cDNA molecules in total. TCRdb reprocessed the PCR reads via MiXCR and lists one record per CDR3 protein. Here the sample spans hundreds of thousands of distinct CDR3 sequences, under 55% being singletons. Comment on this clonotype: Its specificity is not known.

The V gene lost 6 bases and the J gene lost 0 bases, with 8 bases spanning the gap. Germline CDR1 MDHEN, CDR2 SYDVKM. This CDR3 region has 13 residues. Sequenced: blood. This TCR came from a girl aged 5 to 17 with multiple sclerosis. V usage is TRBV28 and J usage is TRBJ1-1; no clear D gene. The CDR3: CASSTPLNTEAFF. The CDR3 DNA is TGTGCCAGCAGCACCCCATTGAACACTGAAGCTTTCTTT.